This T cell receptor (beta chain) was identified during a study of shared clonotypes between healthy human individuals. The donors were all Caucasian adults (living in Nashville, Tennessee). In the CD4+ fraction, cells were divided into CD45RA+ naive and CD45RA-negative memory subsets. Sequenced by immunoSEQ multiplex PCR; TCRdb stores in-frame clones only, minus some. The table shows nearly 1 million clones, with around 80% occurring only once. In this sample, this clone turned up a few times. Its cognate antigen is unknown. Study-wide findings and caveats: Only blood samples were collected, and tissue repertoires likely differ. Estimated richness values were generally larger in naive subsets than in memory subsets.

The sequence derives from a man younger than 35 in good health. Sequenced input: memory CD4+ T cells sorted from blood. This sample's subset: CD45RA-negative fraction.

CDR3 in DNA: TGCGCCAGCAGCTTGGGGTCAGGGCCAATTGGGACCCAGTACTTC. Encoded protein: CASSLGSGPIGTQYF. The chain is built from TRBV5-1 and TRBJ2-5; possibly TRBD1 for D (5 bases). Germline V CDR1 and CDR2: SGHRS, YFSETQ. V lost 0 bases, J lost 7 bases, and 16 bases lay in between. CDR3 length equals 15 residues.